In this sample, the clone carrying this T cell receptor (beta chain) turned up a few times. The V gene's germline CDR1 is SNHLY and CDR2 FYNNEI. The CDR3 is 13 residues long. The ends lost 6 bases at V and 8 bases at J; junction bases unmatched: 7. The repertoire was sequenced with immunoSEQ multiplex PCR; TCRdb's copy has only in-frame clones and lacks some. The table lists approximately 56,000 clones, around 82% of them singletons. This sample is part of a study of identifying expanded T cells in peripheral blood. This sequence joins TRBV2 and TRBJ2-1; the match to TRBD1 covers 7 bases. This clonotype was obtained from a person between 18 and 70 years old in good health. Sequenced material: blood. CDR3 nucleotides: TGTGCCAGCAGCGCTGAGGGGGCGCATGAGCAGTTCTTC. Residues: CASSAEGAHEQFF.